This T cell receptor beta chain was identified during a study of shared clonotypes between healthy human individuals (dated by TCRdb to about 2020). Regarding the complete study: A couple of women and three men aged 18 to 49 years were included in the cohort. For each donor, CD4 naive and CD4 memory were each given three plates, CD8 naive was given two plates, and CD8 memory was given one plate. The study deeply sequenced blood TCR repertoires of five healthy adults to estimate repertoire size and the extent of clonotype sharing between individuals. Libraries were prepared and TCR repertoires were sequenced by different laboratories using diverse techniques, in order to increase sequencing depth and limit assay-specific biases. Leukapheresis yielded between about 0.94 and 8.9 billion PBMCs per donor. On the study overall, not on this receptor specifically: Even with the large sequencing depth, rarefaction of the sorted-subset datasets indicated that sequencing was incomplete. The small number of donors limited the genetic and exposure-history diversity represented. Pairwise subsampling indicated that sequencing depth was expected to affect the degree of clonotype sharing among donors. Sampling was limited to blood, and TCR repertoires in tissue likely differ from TCR repertoires in blood. Clonotypes shared by all four sorted-subset donors showed higher generation probabilities than non-shared clonotypes. Roughly 5.2% of naive CD4, more than 3% of naive CD8, 2.3% of memory CD4, and over 0.35% of memory CD8 clonotypes were shared across several donors. Naive subsets generally had larger estimated clonotype richness than memory subsets.

The germline V gene encodes CDR1 LNHDA and CDR2 SQIVND (reference sequence). Taken from cysteine to phenylalanine, the CDR3 has 13 residues. The retained sequence is limited to the CDR3, 39 bases, with the frame set at the first base. Trimming at the junction amounts to 3 bases on V and 5 bases on J, and the germline ends lie 7 bases apart. Using the deep immunoSEQ assay, multiplex PCR amplified TCR CDR3 regions from genomic DNA. For each cell subset, the extracted genomic DNA was distributed evenly across all wells of several immunoSEQ 96-well plates, and each plate served as one replicate. For sorted subsets, approximately 190 ng of genomic DNA, equivalent to some 30,000 T cell genomes, went into each replicate PCR. Purified libraries were measured with a Qubit 3.0 fluorometer, size-checked on a Bioanalyzer 2100, and measured again with the KAPA Library Quantification kit. Every immunoSEQ 96-well plate was sequenced on a dedicated single-read 150-cycle Illumina NextSeq 550 flow cell. On the authors' methods: Because the immunoSEQ output included only junctional sequences and no quality scores, the filtering could not be the same as the filtering used for full-length reads. To assign V/J genes and CDR3, sequences were annotated against IMGT germline references using PyIR, a Python wrapper for IgBLAST v1.9. Reads were filtered out if the reads had weak V/J assignments (E-value above 1e-6), no CDR3, stop codons, out-of-frame junctions, or ambiguous translated residues. V3J clonotypes were defined as sequences sharing the same inferred V gene, J gene, and CDR3 amino acid sequence. The percentage overlap between two repertoires was calculated by dividing the number of shared unique clonotypes by the size of the smaller repertoire. Richness of each repertoire was evaluated using RTK rarefaction, the Chao1 estimator, and Recon v2.1 estimates of unobserved clonotypes. For all TCRbeta clonotypes obtained by the gDNA method from a few donors, generation probabilities were computed with OLGA. The source is immuneACCESS, and TCRdb retained only in-frame sequences with V and J called. Part of the clones is not carried over; for the studies checked, unresolved V genes explain less than half of this, and the remainder is unexplained. V, J and clone size reflect that table, while D and trimming were determined from the DNA. Counted in this sample were 550,000 to 600,000 clones; roughly 98% of them appeared once. Of the sample, 0.25% to 0.35% is held by the ten largest clones.

For the CD8 naive samples, CD45RO-negative cells were positively selected for CCR7, yielding a CD45RA+CCR7+ population from which TemRA cells were excluded. Donors were healthy HIV-negative adults with no recently reported acute infections or vaccinations. Only Caucasian adults living in Nashville, Tennessee, USA were represented among the donors. Blood was obtained by leukapheresis, after which PBMCs were separated by Ficoll-Histopaque density gradient centrifugation and cryopreserved in liquid nitrogen vapor phase. Analytical flow cytometry was used to check the purity and quantity of every magnetically sorted T cell population. Each sorted fraction had its genomic DNA isolated and then quantified by UV absorbance on a Nanodrop 2000c. As for this clone: Its antigen has not been determined. Per-nucleotide qualities are absent, and no much larger clonotype sits a single base away. Different DNA sequences within this sample yield the same CDR3.

The clonotype was recovered from a man younger than 40 in good health. Sequenced material: naive CD8+ T cells sorted from blood. Sample cell subset or site, as interpreted from the label and publication: CD45RA+CCR7+. The rearranged chain carries TRBV19 and TRBJ2-2; no confident D gene assignment can be made. The DNA sequence is given as TGTGCCAGTAGTATTCTCGGTACCGGGGAGCTGTTTTTT. The translation is CASSILGTGELFF.